A single sample gave rise to the 27 T cell receptor beta chains below, sequenced in a study of regulatory T cells in long-lasting Graves disease. CDR3-region Arm-PCR and iRepertoire HTBI primers produced the TCR beta libraries. TCRdb reprocessed the multiplex PCR reads via MiXCR and lists one record per CDR3 protein. This sample carries hundreds of thousands of distinct CDR3 sequences, 20% of them seen once, and the ten largest clones take over 7.5%. The time point was: persistent/refractory GD, antithyroid drugs over 5 years with positive TRAb. PBMC RNA served as the TCR library source. Sequences were derived from peripheral blood mononuclear cells (PBMCs), sampled when the disease was refractory, from a patient treated with antithyroid drugs. Every receptor here comes from a female donor with Graves disease.

This clonotype was observed at least ten times. V usage is TRBV20-1 and J usage is TRBJ1-5; no firm D call. This CDR3 region has 15 residues. The ends were cut back, 6 bases at V and 2 bases at J, with 17 bases in the middle. Germline V gives CDR1 DFQATT, CDR2 SNEGSKA (reference sequence). DNA for the CDR3: TGCAGTGCCCAGATAGTCCCTTGGGGCAATCAGCCCCAGCATTTT. As protein: CSAQIVPWGNQPQHF.

This clonotype was seen at least ten times. The CDR3 sequence: CSVMREESSYEQYF. The CDR3 coding sequence is TGCAGCGTTATGCGGGAGGAGAGCTCCTACGAGCAGTACTTC. This sequence joins TRBV29-1 and TRBJ2-7, with 8 bases lining up with TRBD2. CDR3 size: 14 residues. The germline V gene encodes CDR1 SQVTM and CDR2 ANQGSEA. Trimming cost V 5 bases and J 0 bases; bases outside gene matches: 6.

The chain recombines TRBV6-1 with TRBJ2-2, with a possible D match to TRBD2 (6 bases). The CDR3 consists of 16 residues. The germline gives CDR1 MNHNS, CDR2 SASEGT. Trimming removed 7 bases from V and 1 base from J, with 16 bases in between. For the CDR3, the DNA is TGTGCCAGCAATTCACCGGGACTTCAGAACACCGGGGAGCTGTTTTTT. Protein sequence: CASNSPGLQNTGELFF.

This clonotype was seen more than once but under ten times. A junction end diverges from the germline sequence, so it may reflect a read error. The V and J genes are TRBV7-3 and TRBJ2-1; possibly TRBD1 or TRBD2 for D (5 bases each). Per the germline V gene, CDR1 is SGHTA and CDR2 is FQGTGA. The CDR3 is 15 amino acids. CDR3 DNA sequence: TGTGCTAGCAGCCTTCAAGGGACGAGTTACAATGAGCAGTTCTTC. Amino acids: CASSLQGTSYNEQFF.

This chain uses TRBV20-1 with TRBJ2-2; D ambiguous. Germline V lookup: CDR1 DFQATT, CDR2 SNEGSKA (reference sequence). V lost 2 bases, J lost 3 bases, and 16 bases lay in between. The CDR3 extends over 16 amino acids. The CDR3 loop is CSARPVGLVDTGELFF. CDR3 nucleotides: TGCAGTGCTAGACCGGTGGGTCTAGTGGACACCGGGGAGCTGTTTTTT.

This sequence joins TRBV7-3 and TRBJ2-1; TRBD1 agrees at 8 bases. Germline CDR1 is SGHTA and CDR2 is FQGTGA. The CDR3 has 15 residues. V trimming: 4 bases; J trimming: 8 bases; junction bases outside the gene matches: 10. The CDR3 sequence is CASSSAGTGRYEQFF. For the CDR3, the DNA is TGTGCCAGCAGCTCCGCCGGGACAGGTCGGTATGAGCAGTTCTTC.

V and J are TRBV6-1 and TRBJ2-2, with D perhaps matching TRBD2 (6 bases). Germline loops: CDR1 MNHNS, CDR2 SASEGT. With 6 bases removed from V and 5 bases from J, the gap between germline ends came to 16 bases. The CDR3 is made up of 15 amino acids. This CDR3 is CASSPWGVKTGELFF. The CDR3 DNA reads TGTGCCAGCAGCCCGTGGGGGGTGAAGACCGGGGAGCTGTTTTTT.

This clonotype appeared a few times. This chain uses TRBV6-5 with TRBJ2-4; no firm D call. Germline CDR1 and CDR2: MNHEY and SVGAGI. The CDR3 consists of 12 residues. The V gene lost 2 bases and the J gene lost 9 bases, with 8 bases spanning the gap. CDR3 in amino acids: CASSYLESIQYF. DNA of the CDR3: TGTGCCAGCAGTTACCTGGAAAGCATTCAGTACTTC.

The rearrangement links TRBV28 to TRBJ1-2, with TRBD1 matching over 7 bases. CDR3 size: 13 residues. Trimming took 8 bases from V and 4 from J; bases not matched to a gene: 7. Germline V lookup: CDR1 MDHEN, CDR2 SYDVKM. CDR3 coding DNA: TGTGCCAGCCTTAAAGGGGGCTCCTATGGCTACACCTTC. Residues: CASLKGGSYGYTF.

Ten or more counts support this clonotype. V is TRBV2 and J is TRBJ1-1, with 7 bases that match TRBD1. The CDR3 runs 14 residues. V dropped 2 bases and J dropped 5; count of bases not matched to a gene: 5. The germline CDR1 and CDR2 sequences are SNHLY and FYNNEI. In DNA, the CDR3 is TGTGCCAGCAGTGAATTCCCAGGGGGTACTGAAGCTTTCTTT. Its translation: CASSEFPGGTEAFF.

In its sample, this clonotype was seen many times. The chain recombines TRBV11-2 with TRBJ2-7, with 7 bases aligning to TRBD2. Germline-derived CDR1 and CDR2 are SGHAT and FQNNGV. The CDR3 consists of 16 residues. Germline trimming cut 5 bases from V and 1 base from J; bases unmatched to any gene: 11. This CDR3 is CASSPTSAIRSYEQYF. CDR3 in DNA: TGTGCCAGCAGCCCAACTAGCGCCATCAGATCCTACGAGCAGTACTTC.

This clonotype occurred a few times. The DNA of the CDR3 is TGTGCCAGCAGTTCGGTTGAGCTCTATGGCTACACCTTC. Residues: CASSSVELYGYTF. This sequence joins TRBV4-2 and TRBJ1-2; D gene unclear. V gave up 6 bases and J gave up 4 bases, with 12 bases separating them. CDR3 size: 13 residues. In germline, CDR1 is LGHNA, CDR2 YNFKEQ.

This clonotype occurred many times. The chain links TRBV29-1 to TRBJ2-7; maybe TRBD1 (11 bases). Germline V CDR1 and CDR2: SQVTM, ANQGSEA. Trimming shortened V by 6 bases and J by 4 bases, and 28 bases separated the two germline ends. The CDR3 totals 17 residues. CDR3 loop: CSVSTGTGGTSAYEQYF. The CDR3, as DNA: TGCAGCGTCAGCACCGGGACAGGGGGGACTAGCGCTTACGAGCAGTACTTC.

The V gene is TRBV7-9, the J gene TRBJ1-1, with 7 bases lining up with TRBD1. Germline V CDR1 and CDR2: SEHNR, FQNEAQ (reference sequence). After removal of 4 bases from V and 4 bases from J, the junction contained 3 bases not matched to a gene. This CDR3 contains 13 residues. The CDR3 nucleotides are TGTGCCAGCAGCTACGACAGGGCCACTGAAGCTTTCTTT. Encoded protein: CASSYDRATEAFF.

This chain uses TRBV7-2 with TRBJ1-3; D perhaps matches TRBD1 (5 bases). The CDR3 is made up of 17 amino acids. With 5 bases removed from V and 0 bases from J, the gap between germline ends came to 17 bases. Germline V lookup: CDR1 SGHTA, CDR2 FQGNSA. The CDR3 DNA sequence: TGTGCCAGCAGCCCTAGACAGCCCGGAGCCTCTGGAAACACCATATATTTT. The encoded protein is CASSPRQPGASGNTIYF.

Ten or more counts support this clonotype. The chain couples TRBV20-1 to TRBJ2-7; 7 positions match TRBD1. The ends lost 3 bases at V and 3 bases at J; junction bases unmatched: 14. Germline CDR1 DFQATT, CDR2 SNEGSKA (reference sequence). The CDR3 extends over 16 amino acids. DNA for the CDR3: TGCAGTGCTAGCGATATCACTGACAGGGTGGACTACGAGCAGTACTTC. Encoded protein: CSASDITDRVDYEQYF.

The chain recombines TRBV27 with TRBJ2-1; D gene ambiguous. There are 14 residues in the CDR3. Trimming took 6 bases from V and 0 from J, leaving 9 bases between them. Germline CDR1 MNHEY, CDR2 SMNVEV (reference sequence). The CDR3 loop is CASSRLDSYNEQFF. The CDR3 DNA sequence: TGTGCCAGCAGCCGGCTGGACTCCTACAATGAGCAGTTCTTC.

There are a few counts of this clonotype. The chain has TRBV5-1 and TRBJ1-1; tentatively, D is TRBD1 (5 bases). V was clipped by 0 bases and J by 5 bases, with 14 bases between them. This CDR3 region has 15 residues. Germline V CDR1 and CDR2: SGHRS, YFSETQ. This chain's CDR3 is CASSLARDRGTEAFF. The DNA for the CDR3 is TGCGCCAGCAGCTTGGCCCGGGACCGGGGGACTGAAGCTTTCTTT. Full variable domain (remainder filled in from reference TRBV5-1 and TRBJ1-1): KAGVTQTPRYLIKTRGQQVTLSCSPISGHRSVSWYQQTPGQGLQFLFEYFSETQRNKGNFPGRFSGRQFSNSRSEMNVSTLELGDSALYLCASSLARDRGTEAFFGQGTRLTVV.

The chain is built from TRBV19 and TRBJ2-7, with a weak D call TRBD2 (5 bases). Germline V gene lookup returns CDR1 LNHDA and CDR2 SQIVND (reference sequence). Trimming left V 7 bases short and J 0 bases short, with 7 bases between. This CDR3 is 12 amino acids long. For the CDR3, the DNA is TGTGCCAGTATGGGAGCCTCCTACGAGCAGTACTTC. The encoded protein is CASMGASYEQYF.

This clonotype has ten or more counts. The chain couples TRBV28 to TRBJ2-7; D ambiguous. The germline V gene encodes CDR1 MDHEN and CDR2 SYDVKM. CDR3 length: 16 residues. V lost 2 bases to trimming and J lost 2 bases, with 16 bases between them. CDR3 residues: CASSLPLRAETYEQYF. CDR3 bases: TGTGCCAGCAGTTTACCCCTAAGGGCCGAAACCTACGAGCAGTACTTC.

This clonotype occurred many times. The chain recombines TRBV2 with TRBJ2-7; D assignment may be TRBD1 or TRBD2 (5 bases each). V was cut by 7 bases and J by 9 bases, with 19 bases left in between. The CDR3 is made up of 13 amino acids. The germline CDR1 and CDR2 sequences are SNHLY and FYNNEI. CDR3 sequence: CASTGPIRTGQYF. CDR3 bases: TGTGCCAGCACGGGACCGATCAGAACGGGGCAGTACTTC. Using reference TRBV2 and TRBJ2-7 for the parts outside the CDR3, the full variable domain is EPEVTQTPSHQVTQMGQEVILRCVPISNHLYFYWYRQILGQKVEFLVSFYNNEISEKSEIFDDQFSVERPDGSNFTLKIRSTKLEDSAMYFCASTGPIRTGQYFGPGTRLTVT.

In this sample, this clonotype turned up a few times. The chain combines TRBV7-3 with TRBJ1-2; possible D gene TRBD1, 6 bases. This CDR3 is 15 amino acids long. Germline loops: CDR1 SGHTA, CDR2 FQGTGA. V lost 5 bases, J lost 4 bases, and 17 bases lay in between. The CDR3 sequence is CASSLDPGQSYGYTF. The CDR3 bases are TGTGCCAGCAGCCTCGACCCCGGACAGAGCTATGGCTACACCTTC.

The V and J genes are TRBV3-1 and TRBJ2-7, with 8 bases aligning to TRBD2. Germline loops: CDR1 LGHDT, CDR2 YNNKEL (reference sequence). With 5 bases clipped from V and 6 bases from J, the junction kept 9 bases outside the gene matches. The CDR3 runs to 14 residues. CDR3 DNA sequence: TGTGCCAGCAGCTCCCTAGCGGGCTACAGCGAGCAGTACTTC. Its protein is CASSSLAGYSEQYF.

This clonotype was found a few times. The rearrangement uses TRBV5-1 and TRBJ2-5, with D hard to call. This CDR3 is 13 amino acids long. The V gene lost 0 bases and the J gene lost 5 bases, with 8 bases spanning the gap. Germline V gene sequence: CDR1 SGHRS, CDR2 YFSETQ. This CDR3 is CASSLGSAETQYF. In DNA form, the CDR3 reads TGCGCCAGCAGCTTGGGAAGTGCGGAGACCCAGTACTTC. Together with reference TRBV5-1 and TRBJ2-5, the CDR3 gives the full variable domain: KAGVTQTPRYLIKTRGQQVTLSCSPISGHRSVSWYQQTPGQGLQFLFEYFSETQRNKGNFPGRFSGRQFSNSRSEMNVSTLELGDSALYLCASSLGSAETQYFGPGTRLLVL.

Details on this clonotype: A much larger clone differs by one base, so this may be a read error. CDR3 nucleotides: TGCGGTGCTGGACGGTTGGGTCAGCCCCAGCATTTT. Its translation is CGAGRLGQPQHF. The rearrangement joins TRBV20-1 to TRBJ1-5; D uncertain. This CDR3 contains 12 residues. Per germline, CDR1 DFQATT and CDR2 SNEGSKA (reference sequence).

This clonotype was detected ten times or more. The V gene is TRBV27, the J gene TRBJ2-7; D might be TRBD1 (7 bases). The CDR3 is made up of 14 amino acids. From germline, CDR1 is MNHEY and CDR2 SMNVEV (reference sequence). V lost 11 bases and J 3 bases, leaving 20 bases between the germline ends. The CDR3 sequence is CASQRTQGGYEQYF. The DNA for the CDR3 is TGTGCCTCCCAACGGACCCAGGGGGGCTACGAGCAGTACTTC.

This clonotype was seen repeatedly, ten times or more. The gene calls are TRBV6-1 and TRBJ1-5; D unclear. The CDR3 length is 14 residues. CDR1 is MNHNS and CDR2 is SASEGT in the germline V gene. V shed 3 bases and J shed 4 bases, with 10 bases lying between them. The CDR3 protein is CASSDVGWNQPQHF. For the CDR3, the DNA is TGTGCCAGCAGTGATGTCGGGTGGAATCAGCCCCAGCATTTT.